This T cell receptor beta chain originates from a study of blood T cell repertoires in COVID-19. Study background: Nucleic acid was either cDNA or gDNA, and it came from T cells, B-cell-depleted T cells, or PBMCs.

Germline CDR1 is SGHRS and CDR2 is YFSETQ. The CDR3 extends over 16 amino acids. The V segment lost 0 bases and the J segment 7 bases; nucleotides outside the gene matches: 12. As processed by the authors: From reference gene primer amplification, estimates of nucleated cell counts were derived. TCRdb's table, derived via immunoSEQ multiplex PCR, lists solely in-frame clones and lacks some. V and J calls and clone size are those listed in that table; D and trimming were worked out from the DNA. The table shows some 130,000 clones, with about 80% occurring only once. This receptor was identified in a woman aged 45-60 years with acute or convalescent COVID-19. Material for sequencing was peripheral blood. This sequence joins TRBV5-1 and TRBJ1-2; 7 positions agree with TRBD1. As DNA, the CDR3 is TGCGCCAGCAGCTTGGACCCCCGGGACAGAGGCCCTGGCTACACCTTC. Translating it yields CASSLDPRDRGPGYTF.